This TCR beta chain derives from a study of shared clonotypes between healthy human individuals. Deletions cut 1 base from V and 8 bases from J, with 12 bases between. The CDR3 spans 15 residues. In germline, CDR1 is SGHTA, CDR2 FQGNSA. This clone was seen at least ten times. The data were produced by immunoSEQ multiplex PCR, yet TCRdb's version contains in-frame clones alone and is incomplete. The table records 950,000 to 1,300,000 clones, around four fifths of them present only once. The V call is TRBV7-2, the J call TRBJ1-6, with D possibly matching TRBD1 (6 bases). Sequenced input: memory CD4+ T cells sorted from blood. Subset reported: CD45RA-negative fraction. The receptor was derived from a man between 18 and 29 years old in good health. The chain's CDR3 is CASSLVTGLDSPLHF. CDR3 in DNA: TGTGCCAGCAGCTTAGTCACAGGGTTAGATTCACCCCTCCACTTT. Full variable domain (missing parts from reference TRBV7-2 and TRBJ1-6): GAGVSQSPSNKVTEKGKDVELRCDPISGHTALYWYRQSLGQGLEFLIYFQGNSAPDKSGLPSDRFSAERTGGSVSTLTIQRTQQEDSAVYLCASSLVTGLDSPLHFGNGTRLTVT.